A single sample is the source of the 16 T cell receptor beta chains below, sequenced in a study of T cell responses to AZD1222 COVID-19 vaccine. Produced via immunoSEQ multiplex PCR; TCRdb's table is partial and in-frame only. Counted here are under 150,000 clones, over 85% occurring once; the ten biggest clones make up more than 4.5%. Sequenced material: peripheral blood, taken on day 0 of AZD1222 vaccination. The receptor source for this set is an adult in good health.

The DNA for the CDR3 is TGTGCCAGCAAGCTGTATAATTCACCCCTCCACTTT. It yields the protein CASKLYNSPLHF. The V and J genes are TRBV28 and TRBJ1-6; D call uncertain. Trimming cost V 7 bases and J 4 bases, with 5 bases left between them. Germline CDR1 MDHEN, CDR2 SYDVKM. CDR3 size: 12 residues.

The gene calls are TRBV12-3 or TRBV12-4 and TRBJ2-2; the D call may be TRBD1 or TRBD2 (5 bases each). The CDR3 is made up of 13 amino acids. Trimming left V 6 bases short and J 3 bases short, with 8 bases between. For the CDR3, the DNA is TGTGCCAGCAGCTTGGGGGACACCGGGGAGCTGTTTTTT. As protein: CASSLGDTGELFF.

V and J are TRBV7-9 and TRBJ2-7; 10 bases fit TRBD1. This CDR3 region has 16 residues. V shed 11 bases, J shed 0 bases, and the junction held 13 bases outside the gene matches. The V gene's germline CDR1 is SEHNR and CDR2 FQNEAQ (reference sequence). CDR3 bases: TGTGCCGCAGGTCCCCTGGGACAGGGGAGCTCCTACGAGCAGTACTTC. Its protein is CAAGPLGQGSSYEQYF.

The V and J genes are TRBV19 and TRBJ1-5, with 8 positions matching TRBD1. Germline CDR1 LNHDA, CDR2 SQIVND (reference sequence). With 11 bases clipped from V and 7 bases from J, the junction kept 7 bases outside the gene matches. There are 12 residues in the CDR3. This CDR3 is CAVDRGNQPQHF. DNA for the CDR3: TGTGCCGTAGACAGGGGTAACCAGCCCCAGCATTTT.

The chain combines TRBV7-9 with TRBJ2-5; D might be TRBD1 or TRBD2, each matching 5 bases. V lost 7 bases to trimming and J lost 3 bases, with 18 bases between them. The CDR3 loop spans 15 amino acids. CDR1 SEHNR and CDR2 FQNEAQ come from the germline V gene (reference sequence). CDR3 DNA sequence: TGTGCCAGCACCCCCCGGGACCGCAGAAAAGAGACCCAGTACTTC. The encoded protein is CASTPRDRRKETQYF.

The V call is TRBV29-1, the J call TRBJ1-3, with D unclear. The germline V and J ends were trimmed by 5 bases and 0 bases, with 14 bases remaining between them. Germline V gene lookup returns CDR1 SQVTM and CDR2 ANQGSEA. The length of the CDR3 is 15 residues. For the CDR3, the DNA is TGCAGCGTTTGGGTTGAGGCCCTCTCTGGAAACACCATATATTTT. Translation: CSVWVEALSGNTIYF.

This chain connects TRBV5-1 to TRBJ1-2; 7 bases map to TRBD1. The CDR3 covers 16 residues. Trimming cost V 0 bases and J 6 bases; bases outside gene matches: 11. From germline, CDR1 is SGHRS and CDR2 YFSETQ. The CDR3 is CASSLDRGVVGDGYTF. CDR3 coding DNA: TGCGCCAGCAGCTTGGACAGGGGAGTTGTCGGAGATGGCTACACCTTC.

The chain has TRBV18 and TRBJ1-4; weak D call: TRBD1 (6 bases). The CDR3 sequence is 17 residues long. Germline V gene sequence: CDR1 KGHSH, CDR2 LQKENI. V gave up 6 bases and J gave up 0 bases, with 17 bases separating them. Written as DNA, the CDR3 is TGTGCCAGCTCCGGGGGGCAGTTGCTTGCAACTAATGAAAAACTGTTTTTT. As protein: CASSGGQLLATNEKLFF.

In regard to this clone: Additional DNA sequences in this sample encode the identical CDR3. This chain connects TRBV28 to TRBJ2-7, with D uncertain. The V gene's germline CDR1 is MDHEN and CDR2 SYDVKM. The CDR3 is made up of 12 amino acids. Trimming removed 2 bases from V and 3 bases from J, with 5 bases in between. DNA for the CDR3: TGTGCCAGCAGTTTACTGGGCTACGAGCAGTACTTC. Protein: CASSLLGYEQYF.

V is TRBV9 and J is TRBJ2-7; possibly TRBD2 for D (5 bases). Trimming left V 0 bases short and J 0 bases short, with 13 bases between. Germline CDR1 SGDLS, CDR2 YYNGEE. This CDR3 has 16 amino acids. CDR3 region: CASSVAGPSGSYEQYF. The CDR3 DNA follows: TGTGCCAGCAGCGTAGCCGGGCCAAGCGGCTCCTACGAGCAGTACTTC.

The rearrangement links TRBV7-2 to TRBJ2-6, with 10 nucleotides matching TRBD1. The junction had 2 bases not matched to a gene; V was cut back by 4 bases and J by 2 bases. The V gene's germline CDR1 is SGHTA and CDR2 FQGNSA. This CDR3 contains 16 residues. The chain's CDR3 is CASSSGTGAGANVLTF. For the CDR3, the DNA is TGTGCCAGCAGCTCAGGGACAGGGGCTGGGGCCAACGTCCTGACTTTC.

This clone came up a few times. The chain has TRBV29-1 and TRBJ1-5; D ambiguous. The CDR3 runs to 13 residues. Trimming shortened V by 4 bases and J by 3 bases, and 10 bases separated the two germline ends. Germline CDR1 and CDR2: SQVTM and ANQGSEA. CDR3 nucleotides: TGCAGCGTTGTTCCGGGCATCAATCAGCCCCAGCATTTT. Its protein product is CSVVPGINQPQHF. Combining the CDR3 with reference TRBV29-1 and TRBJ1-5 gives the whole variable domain SAVISQKPSRDICQRGTSLTIQCQVDSQVTMMFWYRQQPGQSLTLIATANQGSEATYESGFVIDKFPISRPNLTFSTLTVSNMSPEDSSIYLCSVVPGINQPQHFGDGTRLSIL.

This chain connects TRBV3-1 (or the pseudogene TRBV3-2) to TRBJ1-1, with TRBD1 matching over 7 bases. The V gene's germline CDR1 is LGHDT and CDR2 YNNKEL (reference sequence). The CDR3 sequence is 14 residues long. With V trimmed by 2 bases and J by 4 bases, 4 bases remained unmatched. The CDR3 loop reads CASSQKGAGTEAFF. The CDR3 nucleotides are TGTGCCAGCAGCCAAAAGGGGGCGGGCACTGAAGCTTTCTTT.

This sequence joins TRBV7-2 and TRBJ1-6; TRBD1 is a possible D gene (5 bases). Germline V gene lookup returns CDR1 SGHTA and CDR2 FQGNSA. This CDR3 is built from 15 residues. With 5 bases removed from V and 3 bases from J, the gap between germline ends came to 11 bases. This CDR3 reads CASSPPGGYNSPLHF. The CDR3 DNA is TGTGCCAGCAGCCCCCCGGGGGGCTATAATTCACCCCTCCACTTT.

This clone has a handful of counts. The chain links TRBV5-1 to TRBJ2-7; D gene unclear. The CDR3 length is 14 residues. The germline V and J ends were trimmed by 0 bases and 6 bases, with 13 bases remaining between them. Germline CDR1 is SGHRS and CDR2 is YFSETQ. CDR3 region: CASSLAVGSGEQYF. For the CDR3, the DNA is TGCGCCAGCAGCTTGGCGGTTGGGTCTGGCGAGCAGTACTTC.

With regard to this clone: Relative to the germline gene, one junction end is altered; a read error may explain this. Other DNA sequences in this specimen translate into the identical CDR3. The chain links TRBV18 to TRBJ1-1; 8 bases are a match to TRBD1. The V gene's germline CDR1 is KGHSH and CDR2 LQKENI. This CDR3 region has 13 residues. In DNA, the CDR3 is TGTGCCAGCTCTCCACAGGGGGACACTGAAGCTTTCTTT. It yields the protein CASSPQGDTEAFF. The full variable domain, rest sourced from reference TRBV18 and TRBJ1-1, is NAGVMQNPRHLVRRRGQEARLRCSPMKGHSHVYWYRQLPEEGLKFMVYLQKENIIDESGMPKERFSAEFPKEGPSILRIQQVVRGDSAAYFCASSPQGDTEAFFGQGTRLTVV.